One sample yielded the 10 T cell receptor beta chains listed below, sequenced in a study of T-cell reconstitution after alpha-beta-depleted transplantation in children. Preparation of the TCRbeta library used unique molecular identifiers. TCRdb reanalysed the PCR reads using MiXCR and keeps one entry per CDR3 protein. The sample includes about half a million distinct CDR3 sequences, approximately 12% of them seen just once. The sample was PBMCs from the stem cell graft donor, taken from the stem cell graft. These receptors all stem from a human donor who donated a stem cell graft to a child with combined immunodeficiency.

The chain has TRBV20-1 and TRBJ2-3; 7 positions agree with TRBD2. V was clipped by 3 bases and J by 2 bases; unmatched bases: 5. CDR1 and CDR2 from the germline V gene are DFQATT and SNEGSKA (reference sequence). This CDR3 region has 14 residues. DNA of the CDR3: TGCAGTGCTAGGATTGGGGGGGACACAGATACGCAGTATTTT. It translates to CSARIGGDTDTQYF.

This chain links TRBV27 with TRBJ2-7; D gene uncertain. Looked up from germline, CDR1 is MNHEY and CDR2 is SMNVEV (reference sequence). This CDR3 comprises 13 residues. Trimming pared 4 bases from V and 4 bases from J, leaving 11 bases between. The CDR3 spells CASSWSQEYEQYF. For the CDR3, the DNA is TGTGCCAGCAGTTGGTCCCAGGAGTACGAGCAGTACTTC.

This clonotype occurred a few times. CDR3 DNA: TGTGCCAGCAGCTTTTGGCAGGGGGTATATATTACTGAAGCTTTCTTT. It translates to CASSFWQGVYITEAFF. The chain combines TRBV5-5 with TRBJ1-1; 7 bases match TRBD1. There are 16 residues in the CDR3. V was pared by 2 bases and J by 5 bases, with 12 bases of the junction left unmatched. The germline CDR1 and CDR2 sequences are SGHKS and YYEKEE (reference sequence). Full variable domain (outside the CDR3, taken from reference TRBV5-5 and TRBJ1-1): DAGVTQSPTHLIKTRGQQVTLRCSPISGHKSVSWYQQVLGQGPQFIFQYYEKEERGRGNFPDRFSARQFPNYSSELNVNALLLGDSALYLCASSFWQGVYITEAFFGQGTRLTVV.

The CDR3 DNA reads TGTGCCATCAGTGTGGTAGCGGGGGGGCCCTCCTACAATGAGCAGTTCTTC. It is translated as CAISVVAGGPSYNEQFF. The chain joins TRBV10-3 to TRBJ2-1; TRBD2 aligns across 11 bases. The germline V gene has CDR1 ENHRY and CDR2 SYGVKD. Trimming at V came to 4 bases and at J to 0 bases, leaving 5 bases not matched to a gene. The length of the CDR3 is 17 residues.

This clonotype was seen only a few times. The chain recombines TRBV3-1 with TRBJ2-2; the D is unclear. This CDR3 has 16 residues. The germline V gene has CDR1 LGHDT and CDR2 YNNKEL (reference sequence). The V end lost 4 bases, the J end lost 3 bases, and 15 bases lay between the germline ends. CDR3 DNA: TGTGCCAGCAGCCCCTTCGTGGACGGTCACACCGGGGAGCTGTTTTTT. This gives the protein CASSPFVDGHTGELFF.

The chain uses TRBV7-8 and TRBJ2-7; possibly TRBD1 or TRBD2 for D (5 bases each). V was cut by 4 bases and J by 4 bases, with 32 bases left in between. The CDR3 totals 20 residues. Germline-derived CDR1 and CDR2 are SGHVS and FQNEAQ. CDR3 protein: CASSSLRGESSNRAEYEQYF. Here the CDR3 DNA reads TGTGCCAGCAGCTCTCTACGAGGGGAAAGTTCAAATAGAGCCGAATACGAGCAGTACTTC.

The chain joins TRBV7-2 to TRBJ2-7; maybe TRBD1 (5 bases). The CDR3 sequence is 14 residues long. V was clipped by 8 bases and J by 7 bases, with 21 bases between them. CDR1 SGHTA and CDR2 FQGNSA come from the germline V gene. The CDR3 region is CASGFMGPAVEQYF. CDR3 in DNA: TGTGCCAGCGGGTTTATGGGGCCGGCAGTAGAGCAGTACTTC.

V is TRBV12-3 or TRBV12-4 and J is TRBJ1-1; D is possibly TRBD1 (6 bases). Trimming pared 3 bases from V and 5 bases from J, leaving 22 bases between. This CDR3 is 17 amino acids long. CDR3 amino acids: CASSLMAGAPSRTEAFF. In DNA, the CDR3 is TGTGCCAGCAGTTTGATGGCAGGGGCCCCGAGTCGGACTGAAGCTTTCTTT.

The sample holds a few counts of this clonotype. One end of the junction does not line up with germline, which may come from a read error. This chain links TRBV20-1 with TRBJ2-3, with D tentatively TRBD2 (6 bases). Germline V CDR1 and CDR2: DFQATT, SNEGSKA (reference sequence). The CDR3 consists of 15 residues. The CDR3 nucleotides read TGCAGTGCTGGAGAAATCCAGCGGGCCCGGGATACGCAGTATTTT. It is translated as CSAGEIQRARDTQYF.

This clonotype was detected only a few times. The CDR3 here is CASSYTSGGGDTQYF. CDR3 bases: TGTGCCAGCAGTTACACCAGCGGGGGGGGAGATACGCAGTATTTT. This chain uses TRBV6-5 with TRBJ2-3; 10 bases line up with TRBD2. This CDR3 has 15 residues. Germline values: CDR1 MNHEY, CDR2 SVGAGI. Losses at the gene ends were 2 bases for V and 5 bases for J; bases not matched to a gene: 4.